This T cell receptor beta chain was recovered during a study of blood T cell repertoires in COVID-19. V lost 2 bases and J lost 4, with 8 bases in between. Per the germline V gene, CDR1 is MNHEY and CDR2 is SVGEGT. This CDR3 is built from 13 residues. Generated by immunoSEQ multiplex PCR, the TCRdb table keeps only in-frame clones and is missing some. The profile shows roughly 390,000 clones, approximately 81% of them singletons. This chain joins TRBV6-2 or TRBV6-3 and TRBJ1-2; D gene uncertain. The source material was peripheral blood. This receptor was identified in a young woman with acute or convalescent COVID-19. The CDR3 coding sequence is TGTGCCAGCAGTTACATACGGGGCTATGGCTACACCTTC. Its translation: CASSYIRGYGYTF.